This TCR beta chain stems from a study of control samples from healthy donors and cancer patients. The CDR3 has 13 residues. Germline CDR1 reads SGHAT; CDR2 reads FQNNGV. The V end lost 6 bases, the J end lost 6 bases, and 12 bases lay between the germline ends. Clones were read by immunoSEQ multiplex PCR, and TCRdb kept only the in-frame ones, dropping some. Altogether about 140,000 clones are present, 80% to 90% being singletons, with the ten largest covering approximately 9%. The origin of this receptor is a woman in her 30s in good health. The sequenced sample was blood. V and J are TRBV11-2 and TRBJ2-4; D may correspond to TRBD1 or TRBD2 (5 bases each). CDR3 loop: CASSKSGPNIQYF. Written as DNA, the CDR3 is TGTGCCAGCAGTAAATCGGGACCAAACATTCAGTACTTC.